The present T cell receptor beta chain was sequenced within a study of cytomegalovirus exposure and HLA in healthy donors. Germline V gene lookup returns CDR1 GTSNPN and CDR2 SVGIG (reference sequence). This CDR3 has 16 amino acids. The ends lost 2 bases at V and 0 bases at J; junction bases unmatched: 9. PCR primers comprised 60 Vbeta and 13 Jbeta primers. Sequencing used immunoSEQ multiplex PCR; TCRdb keeps in-frame clones, though not all of them. In total, the table holds 200,000 to 250,000 clones. Sequenced material: PBMCs. The origin of this receptor is a woman younger than 45 in good health and CMV-seropositive. The chain uses TRBV30 and TRBJ1-2, with 7 nucleotides matching TRBD1. The CDR3 nucleotides are TGTGCCTGGAGTCGTAAGGGGGCATATTCTAACTATGGCTACACCTTC. This translates into CAWSRKGAYSNYGYTF. Together with reference TRBV30 and TRBJ1-2, the CDR3 gives the full variable domain: SQTIHQWPATLVQPVGSPLSLECTVEGTSNPNLYWYRQAAGRGLQLLFYSVGIGQISSEVPQNLSASRPQDRQFILSSKKLLLSDSGFYLCAWSRKGAYSNYGYTFGSGTRLTVV.